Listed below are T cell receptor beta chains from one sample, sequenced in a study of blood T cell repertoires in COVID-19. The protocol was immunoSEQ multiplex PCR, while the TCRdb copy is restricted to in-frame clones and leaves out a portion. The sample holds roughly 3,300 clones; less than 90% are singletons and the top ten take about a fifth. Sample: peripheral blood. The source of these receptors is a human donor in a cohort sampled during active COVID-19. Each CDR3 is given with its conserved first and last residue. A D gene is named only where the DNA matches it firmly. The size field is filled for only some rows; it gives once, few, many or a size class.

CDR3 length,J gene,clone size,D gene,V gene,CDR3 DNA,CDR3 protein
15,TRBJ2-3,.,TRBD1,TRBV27,TGTGCCAGCAGCTATCCCGGACAGGGAGGAGATACGCAGTATTTT,CASSYPGQGGDTQYF
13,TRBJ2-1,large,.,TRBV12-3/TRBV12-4,TGTGCCAGCAGTTTATCAACAGGGAAGGGGCAGTTCTTC,CASSLSTGKGQFF
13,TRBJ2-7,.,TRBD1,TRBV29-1,TGCAGCGTTGAAACAGGGGGCCTCTACGAGCAGTACTTC,CSVETGGLYEQYF
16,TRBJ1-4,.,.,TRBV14,TGTGCCAGCAGCCCGCTGGGGGGGGGCAATAATGAAAAACTGTTTTTT,CASSPLGGGNNEKLFF
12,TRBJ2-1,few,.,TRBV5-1,TGCGCCAGCAGCTTGGCGGGGGATGAGCAGTTCTTC,CASSLAGDEQFF
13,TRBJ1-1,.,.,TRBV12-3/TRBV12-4,TGTGCCAGCAGCCGGACAGTGAACACTGAAGCTTTCTTT,CASSRTVNTEAFF
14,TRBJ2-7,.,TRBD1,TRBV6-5,TGTGCCAGCAGTACTCGGACAGGGATACCCGAGCAGTACTTC,CASSTRTGIPEQYF
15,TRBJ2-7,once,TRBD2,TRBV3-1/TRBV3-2,TGTGCCAGCAGCTCAAGCGGGGGCCTCTCCTACGAGCAGTACTTC,CASSSSGGLSYEQYF
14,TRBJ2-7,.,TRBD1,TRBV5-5,TGTGCCAGCAGCTTGGAGGGACAGTACTACGAGCAGTACTTC,CASSLEGQYYEQYF
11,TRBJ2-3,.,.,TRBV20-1,TGCAGTGCTAGAGATCATCGGACGCAGTATTTT,CSARDHRTQYF
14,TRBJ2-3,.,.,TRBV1,TGCACCAGCAGCCAAGATGTAGTTAAGGATACGCAGTATTTT,CTSSQDVVKDTQYF
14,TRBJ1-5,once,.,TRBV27,TGTGCCAGCAGTCCTTCGTACAGAAATCAGCCCCAGCATTTT,CASSPSYRNQPQHF
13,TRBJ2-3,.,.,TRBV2,TGTGCCAGACGGGGATCGAACACAGATACGCAGTATTTT,CARRGSNTDTQYF
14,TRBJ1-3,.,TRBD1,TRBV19,TGTGCCAGTCGGGCGACAGGGGAGGGAAACACCATATATTTT,CASRATGEGNTIYF
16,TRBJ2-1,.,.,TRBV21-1,TGTGCCAGCAGCAAACGAGGGGGACTAGCCCTCAATGAGCAGTTCTTC,CASSKRGGLALNEQFF
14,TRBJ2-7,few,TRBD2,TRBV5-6,TGTGCCAGCAGCCCCCTGCGCGCGGGGGACGAGCAGTACTTC,CASSPLRAGDEQYF
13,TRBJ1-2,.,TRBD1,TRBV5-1,TGCGCCAGCAGCACCGGACAGGCCGGTGGCTACACCTTC,CASSTGQAGGYTF
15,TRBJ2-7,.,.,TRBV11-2,TGTGCCAGCAGCTTAGCCCCGGCGGACTCCTACGAGCAGTACTTC,CASSLAPADSYEQYF
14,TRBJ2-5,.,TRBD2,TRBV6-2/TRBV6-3,TGTGCCAGCAGCCAACTAGCGGGGTTGGGGACCCAGTACTTC,CASSQLAGLGTQYF
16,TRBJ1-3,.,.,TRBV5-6,TGTGCCAGCAGCTTGGCTATCGCTAGCTCTGGAAACACCATATATTTT,CASSLAIASSGNTIYF
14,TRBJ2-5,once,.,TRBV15,TGTGCCACCAGCAGAGGTACAGGGATCGAGACCCAGTACTTC,CATSRGTGIETQYF
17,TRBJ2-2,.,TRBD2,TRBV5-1,TGCGCCAGCGGTTCGGGACTAGCGGGCTTGAACACCGGGGAGCTGTTTTTT,CASGSGLAGLNTGELFF
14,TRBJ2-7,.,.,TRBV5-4,TGTGCCAGCACCTCGACAGTAAGCTCCTACGAGCAGTACTTC,CASTSTVSSYEQYF
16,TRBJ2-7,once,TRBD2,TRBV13,TGTGCCAGCAGCCGCCGGGGAGCGGGGGGCTCCTACGAGCAGTACTTC,CASSRRGAGGSYEQYF
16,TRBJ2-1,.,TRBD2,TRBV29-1,TGCAGCGTTGAAGGGCTAGCGGGGGAACCCTACAATGAGCAGTTCTTC,CSVEGLAGEPYNEQFF
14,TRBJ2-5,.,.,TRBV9,TGTGCCAGCAGCGTAGGGGGGCCCCAAGAGACCCAGTACTTC,CASSVGGPQETQYF
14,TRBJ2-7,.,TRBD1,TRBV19,TGTGCCAGTAGTAAGACAGGGTTCTCCTACGAGCAGTACTTC,CASSKTGFSYEQYF
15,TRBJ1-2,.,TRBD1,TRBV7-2,TGTGCCAGCAGCACCTCGCCAGGGGGCGCCTATGGCTACACCTTC,CASSTSPGGAYGYTF
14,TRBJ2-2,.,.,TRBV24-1,TGTGCCACCAGTGATTTGACAGGGACCGGGGAGCTGTTTTTT,CATSDLTGTGELFF
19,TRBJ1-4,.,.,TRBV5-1,TGCGCCAGCAGCTTGAGGTTCCTTGGGGGCTCAGTTACTAATGAAAAACTGTTTTTT,CASSLRFLGGSVTNEKLFF
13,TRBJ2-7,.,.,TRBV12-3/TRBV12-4,TGTGCCAGCAGTCTCAGGGGCGCCTACGAGCAGTACTTC,CASSLRGAYEQYF
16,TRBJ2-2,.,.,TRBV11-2,TGTGCCAGCAGCCTCTTGGCGGGCTTGGGCACCGGGGAGCTGTTTTTT,CASSLLAGLGTGELFF
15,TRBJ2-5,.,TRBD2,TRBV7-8,TGTGCCAGCAGCTTGGGGACTAGCGCCCAAGAGACCCAGTACTTC,CASSLGTSAQETQYF
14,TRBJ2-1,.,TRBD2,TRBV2,TGTGCCAGCAGTGTTCTAGCGGGCCAGAATGAGCAGTTCTTC,CASSVLAGQNEQFF
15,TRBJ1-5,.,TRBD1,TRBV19,TGTGCCAGTGGAACCCGACAGGGGCGGGTATGGCCCCAGCATTTT,CASGTRQGRVWPQHF
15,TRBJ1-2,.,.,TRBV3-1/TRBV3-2,TGTGCCAGCAGCCCCAGGTCCGCAACTAACTATGGCTACACCTTC,CASSPRSATNYGYTF
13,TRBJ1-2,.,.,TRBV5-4,TGTGCCAGCAGCTTGGAGGGGTCGGCGGCGTACACCTTC,CASSLEGSAAYTF
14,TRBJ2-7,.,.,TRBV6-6,TGTGCCAGCAGTTACTCACCAGGGTTTAACGAGCAGTACTTC,CASSYSPGFNEQYF
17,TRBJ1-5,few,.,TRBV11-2,TGTGCCAGCAGCTTAGGGATTCGGGGGTGGAGCAATCAGCCCCAGCATTTT,CASSLGIRGWSNQPQHF
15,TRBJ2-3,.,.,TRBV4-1,TGCGCCAGCAGCCAAGACGGAGGAATCGAAGATACGCAGTATTTT,CASSQDGGIEDTQYF
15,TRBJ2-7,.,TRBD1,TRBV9,TGTGCCAGCAGCGTAGCTTCAGGGGGCCCCTACGAGCAGTACTTC,CASSVASGGPYEQYF
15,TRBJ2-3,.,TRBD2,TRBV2,TGTGCCAGCAGTGGTTTAGCGGGGTACACAGATACGCAGTATTTT,CASSGLAGYTDTQYF
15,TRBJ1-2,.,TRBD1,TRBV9,TGTGCCAGCAGCCAAACGCCAGGGGGGAACTATGGCTACACCTTC,CASSQTPGGNYGYTF
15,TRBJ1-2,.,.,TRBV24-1,TGTGCCACCAGTGATTTGGGCGCGGCGGCATATGGCTACACCTTC,CATSDLGAAAYGYTF
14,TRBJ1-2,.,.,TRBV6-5,TGTGCCAGCAGAACAGGGATGGCGGACTATGGCTACACCTTC,CASRTGMADYGYTF
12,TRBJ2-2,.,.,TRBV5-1,TGCGCCAGCAGCTTCGAGGCCGGGGAGCTGTTTTTT,CASSFEAGELFF
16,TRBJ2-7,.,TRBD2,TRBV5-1,TGCGCCAGCAGCCTCGAAACCGGGACTAGTCTTCGTGAGCAGTACTTC,CASSLETGTSLREQYF
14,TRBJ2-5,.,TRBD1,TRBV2,TGTGCCAGCCAGGACAGGGGGAACTCAGAGACCCAGTACTTC,CASQDRGNSETQYF
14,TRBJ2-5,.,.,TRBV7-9,TGTGCCAGCAGCCCTAGGGCGGGGCTAGAGACCCAGTACTTC,CASSPRAGLETQYF
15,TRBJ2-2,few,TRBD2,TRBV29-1,TGCAGCGTTGTGGTAGCGGGCTCATACACCGGGGAGCTGTTTTTT,CSVVVAGSYTGELFF
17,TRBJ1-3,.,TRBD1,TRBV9,TGTGCCAGCAGCCGTCGCCTCGGACAGGGTGATGGAAACACCATATATTTT,CASSRRLGQGDGNTIYF
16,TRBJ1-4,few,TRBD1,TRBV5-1,TGCGCCAGTCAACGACAGGGGCACACAACTAATGAAAAACTGTTTTTT,CASQRQGHTTNEKLFF
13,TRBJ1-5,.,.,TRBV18,TGTGCCAGCTCCAAAGACAGAGATCAGCCCCAGCATTTT,CASSKDRDQPQHF